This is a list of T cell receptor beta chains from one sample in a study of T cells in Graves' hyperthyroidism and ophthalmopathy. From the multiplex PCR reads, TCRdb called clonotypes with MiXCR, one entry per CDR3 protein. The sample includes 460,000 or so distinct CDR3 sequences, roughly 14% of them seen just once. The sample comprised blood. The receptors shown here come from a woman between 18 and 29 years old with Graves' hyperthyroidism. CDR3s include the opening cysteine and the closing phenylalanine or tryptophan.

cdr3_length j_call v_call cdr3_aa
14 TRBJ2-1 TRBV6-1 CASSERTFLSPQFF
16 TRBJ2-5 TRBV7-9 CASIPAGSSGRETQYF
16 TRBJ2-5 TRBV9 CASSVGWGGYQETQYF
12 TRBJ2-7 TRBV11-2 CASRAAALEQYF
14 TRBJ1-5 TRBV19 CATSTEASNQPQHF
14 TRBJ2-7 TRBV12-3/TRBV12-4 CASSRLAGVPEQYF
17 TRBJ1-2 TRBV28 CASSPPGTGGLVYGYTF
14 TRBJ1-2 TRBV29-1 CSVEWARGDYGYTF
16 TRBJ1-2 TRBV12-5 CASGLSLDRASYGYTF
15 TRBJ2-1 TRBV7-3 CASSSPGQRVNEQFF
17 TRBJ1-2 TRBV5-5 CASSLPPMGREVYGYTF
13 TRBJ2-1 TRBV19 CASGGQAYNEQFF
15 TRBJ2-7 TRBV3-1 CASSHSGTGPYEQYF
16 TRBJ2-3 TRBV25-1 CASSDPGLVFTDTQYF
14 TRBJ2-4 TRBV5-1 CASSFEQGGNIQYF
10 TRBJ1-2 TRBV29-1 CSVEGSGYTF
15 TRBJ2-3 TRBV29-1 CSGRGAGGITDTQYF
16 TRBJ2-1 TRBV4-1 CASSQDGTGMYNEQFF
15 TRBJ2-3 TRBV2 CASSEIDRLTDTQYF
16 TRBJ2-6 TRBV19 CASNPGSSSGANVLTF
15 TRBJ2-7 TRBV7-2 CASSSRGAGPYEQYF
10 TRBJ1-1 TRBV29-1 CSVGEPEAFF
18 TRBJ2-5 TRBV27 CASSPPPKRETIQETQYF
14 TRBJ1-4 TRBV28 CASSMGGRREKLFF
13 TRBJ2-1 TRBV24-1 CATSEGEFNEQFF
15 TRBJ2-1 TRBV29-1 CSVEVWRDGYNEQFF